This TCR beta chain stems from a study of cytomegalovirus exposure and HLA in healthy donors. Broader study findings: Association of under 20,000 TCR beta sequences with HLA alleles was found at 0.05 false discovery rate in a later analysis.

With regard to this clone: What it binds is not known.

The PCR ran on 60 Vbeta and 13 Jbeta primers. The data were produced by immunoSEQ multiplex PCR, yet TCRdb's version contains in-frame clones alone and is incomplete. The sample carries 150,000 to 200,000 clones, 60% to 85% recorded once. CDR3 length equals 12 residues. V lost 5 bases, J lost 4 bases, and 7 bases lay in between. The V gene's germline CDR1 is SGHAT and CDR2 FQDESV (reference sequence). The sequence was collected from a male donor in good health and CMV-seropositive. The material sequenced was PBMCs. The J gene is TRBJ2-3, the V gene TRBV11-1; the D is unclear. The CDR3, as DNA: TGTGCCAGCAGCGACGAGGCAGATACGCAGTATTTT. Its translation is CASSDEADTQYF.